Included here is one TCR beta chain sequence, with context. The antigen is unknown. The data derive from a study of T cell responses to AZD1222 COVID-19 vaccine. Study-wide findings and caveats: Just 5 or 6 AZD1222 recipients tested seropositive at baseline. White British people made up most donors, females outnumbered males, and clonal diversity was possibly underestimated. Within unmutated variant regions lay the reported targets of nearly half of spike-specific TCRs.

Libraries were prepared by immunoSEQ multiplex PCR; TCRdb keeps only in-frame clonotypes and omits some of them. The sample yields 45,000 to 55,000 clones, approximately 79% seen once. The V and J ends lost 3 bases and 1 base respectively, with 7 bases between them. Germline lookup yields CDR1 MDHEN and CDR2 SYDVKM. The CDR3 covers 14 residues. The receptor was derived from an adult in good health. The chain uses TRBV28 and TRBJ2-1; D may be TRBD2 (6 bases). The sample was peripheral blood, taken on day 0 of AZD1222 vaccination. CDR3 in DNA: TGTGCCAGCAGTTTGGGGGGTTCCTACAATGAGCAGTTCTTC. Protein sequence: CASSLGGSYNEQFF.